Presented here are 5 T cell receptor beta chains from one specimen sequenced in a study of beta chain features in type 1 diabetes. Study-wide results and limits: When Type 1 diabetes patients were examined, their TCRB CDR3s proved moderately but significantly shorter in all four CD4+ subsets.

Expressed TCRB transcripts were sequenced after all isolated RNA was converted to cDNA. Here immunoSEQ multiplex PCR was the method, and the copy in TCRdb shows in-frame clones only, minus some. The repertoire holds nearly 350,000 clones, with around 9.7% as singletons. No antigens are known for them. What was sequenced was central memory CD4+ T cells from blood. All receptors come from a man younger than 45 with type 1 diabetes.

V is TRBV5-1 and J is TRBJ2-1, with a tentative D call TRBD2 (5 bases). Looked up from germline, CDR1 is SGHRS and CDR2 is YFSETQ. The CDR3 is 14 residues long. Trimming shortened V by 0 bases and J by 7 bases, and 11 bases separated the two germline ends. DNA of the CDR3: TGCGCCAGCAGCTTGGCCACGGGGAGTAATGAGCAGTTCTTC. It codes for CASSLATGSNEQFF.

This chain connects TRBV5-4 to TRBJ1-2; no definite D call. The germline V gene encodes CDR1 SGHNT and CDR2 YYREEE (reference sequence). The CDR3 loop spans 16 amino acids. With 4 bases removed from V and 4 bases from J, the gap between germline ends came to 20 bases. DNA for the CDR3: TGTGCCAGCAGCCACCCAAGTGGTCTACAGATCTATGGCTACACCTTC. Protein sequence: CASSHPSGLQIYGYTF.

The rearrangement uses TRBV7-9 and TRBJ1-4; D remains ambiguous. Germline assignment: CDR1 SEHNR and CDR2 FQNEAQ (reference sequence). Trimming removed 6 bases at V and 5 bases at J, with 7 bases between. The CDR3 sequence is 12 residues long. The CDR3 coding sequence is TGTGCCAGCAGTCAGGACAATGAAAAACTGTTTTTT. Encoded protein: CASSQDNEKLFF.

This clone was detected only a few times. The V gene is TRBV28, the J gene TRBJ2-2; D not certain. The germline V and J ends were trimmed by 10 bases and 1 base, with 10 bases remaining between them. CDR1 MDHEN and CDR2 SYDVKM come from the germline V gene. The CDR3 is 13 residues long. The CDR3 region is CATTAGNTGELFF. CDR3 DNA: TGTGCCACCACGGCCGGGAACACCGGGGAGCTGTTTTTT.

The rearrangement joins TRBV30 to TRBJ2-5; tentative D call: TRBD2 (6 bases). Trimming left V 3 bases short and J 1 base short, with 12 bases between. The germline V gene encodes CDR1 GTSNPN and CDR2 SVGIG (reference sequence). The CDR3 has 14 residues. In DNA, the CDR3 is TGTGCCTGGAGCTTCGGGGGAGCCCAAGAGACCCAGTACTTC. Translated, it gives CAWSFGGAQETQYF.